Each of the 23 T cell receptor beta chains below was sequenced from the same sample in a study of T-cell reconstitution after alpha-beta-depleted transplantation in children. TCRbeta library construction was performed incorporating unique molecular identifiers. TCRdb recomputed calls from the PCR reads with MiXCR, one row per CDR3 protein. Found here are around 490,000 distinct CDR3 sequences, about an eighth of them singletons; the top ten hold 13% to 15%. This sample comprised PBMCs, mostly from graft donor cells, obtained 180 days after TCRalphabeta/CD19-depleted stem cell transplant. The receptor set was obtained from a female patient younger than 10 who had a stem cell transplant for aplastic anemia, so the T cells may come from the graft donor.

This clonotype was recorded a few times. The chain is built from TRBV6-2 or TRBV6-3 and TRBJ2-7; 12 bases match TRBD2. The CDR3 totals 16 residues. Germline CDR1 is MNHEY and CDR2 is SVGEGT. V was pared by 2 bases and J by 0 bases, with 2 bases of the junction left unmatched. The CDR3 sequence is CASSYPGLAGSYEQYV. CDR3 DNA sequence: TGTGCCAGCAGTTACCCGGGACTAGCGGGCTCCTACGAGCAGTACGTC.

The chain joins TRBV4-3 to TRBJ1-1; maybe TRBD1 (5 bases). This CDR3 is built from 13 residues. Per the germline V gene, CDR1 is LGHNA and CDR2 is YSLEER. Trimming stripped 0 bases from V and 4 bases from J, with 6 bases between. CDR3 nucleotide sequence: TGCGCCAGCAGCCAAGATCAGGGCACTGAAGCTTTCTTT. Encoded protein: CASSQDQGTEAFF.

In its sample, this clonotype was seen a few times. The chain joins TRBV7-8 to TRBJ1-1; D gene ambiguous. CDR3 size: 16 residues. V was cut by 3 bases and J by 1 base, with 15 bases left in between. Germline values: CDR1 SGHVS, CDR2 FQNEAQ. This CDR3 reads CASSFWEGKKNTEAFF. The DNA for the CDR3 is TGTGCCAGCAGCTTTTGGGAAGGGAAGAAGAACACTGAAGCTTTCTTT.

CDR3 in amino acids: CASSLVLGGEQYV. Written as DNA, the CDR3 is TGTGCCAGCAGTTTAGTCCTGGGGGGAGAGCAGTACGTC. The chain recombines TRBV12-3 or TRBV12-4 with TRBJ2-7; perhaps TRBD2 as D (6 bases). This CDR3 has 13 residues. V gave up 1 base and J gave up 7 bases, with 11 bases separating them.

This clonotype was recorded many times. The CDR3 DNA follows: TGCGCCAGCAGCCAAGACTCAGGGCCTATCTATGGCTACACCTTC. The encoded protein is CASSQDSGPIYGYTF. The V gene is TRBV4-3, the J gene TRBJ1-2; tentative D call: TRBD1 (5 bases). The length of the CDR3 is 15 residues. Trimming took 0 bases from V and 4 from J, leaving 12 bases between them. Germline V gives CDR1 LGHNA, CDR2 YSLEER.

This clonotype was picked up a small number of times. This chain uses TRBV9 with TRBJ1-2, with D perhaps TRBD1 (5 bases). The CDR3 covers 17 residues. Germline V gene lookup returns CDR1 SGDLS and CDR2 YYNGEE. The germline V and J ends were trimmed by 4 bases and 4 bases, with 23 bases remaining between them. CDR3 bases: TGTGCCAGCAGCACCGCAGGGTTTCGGCAGTATGCCTATGGCTACACCTTC. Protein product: CASSTAGFRQYAYGYTF.

In DNA, the CDR3 is TGTGCCAGCAGTTTCGACAGGGGATCCGGCTACACCTTC. It is translated as CASSFDRGSGYTF. The V gene is TRBV12-3 or TRBV12-4, the J gene TRBJ1-2; TRBD1 agrees at 8 bases. CDR3 length: 13 amino acids. The V and J ends lost 3 bases and 8 bases, in that order; junction bases with no gene match: 5.

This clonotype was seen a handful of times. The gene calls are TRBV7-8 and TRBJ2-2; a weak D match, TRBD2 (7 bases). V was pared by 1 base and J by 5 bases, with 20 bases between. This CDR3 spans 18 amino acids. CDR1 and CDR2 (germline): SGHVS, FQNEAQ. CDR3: CASSLEDPGGGPTGELFF. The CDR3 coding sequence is TGTGCCAGCAGCTTAGAAGACCCTGGCGGGGGCCCAACCGGGGAGCTGTTTTTT. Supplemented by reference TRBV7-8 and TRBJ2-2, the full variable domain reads GAGVSQSPRYKVAKRGQDVALRCDPISGHVSLFWYQQALGQGPEFLTYFQNEAQLDKSGLPSDRFFAERPEGSVSTLKIQRTQQEDSAVYLCASSLEDPGGGPTGELFFGEGSRLTVL.

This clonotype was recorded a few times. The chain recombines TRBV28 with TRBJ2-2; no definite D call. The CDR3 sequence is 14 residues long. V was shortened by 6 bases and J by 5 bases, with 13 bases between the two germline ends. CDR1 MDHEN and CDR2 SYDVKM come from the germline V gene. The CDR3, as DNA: TGTGCCAGCAGATCTTCGACTCGGACCGGGGAGCTGTTTTTT. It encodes CASRSSTRTGELFF.

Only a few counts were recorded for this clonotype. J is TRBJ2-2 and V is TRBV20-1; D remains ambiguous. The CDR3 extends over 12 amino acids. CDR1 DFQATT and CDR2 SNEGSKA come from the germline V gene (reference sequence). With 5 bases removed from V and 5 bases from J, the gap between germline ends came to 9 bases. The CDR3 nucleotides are TGCAGTGCTCCATCGCAGACCGGGGAGCTGTTTTTT. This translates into CSAPSQTGELFF.

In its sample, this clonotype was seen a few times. CDR3 loop: CSARRSGPSYNEQFF. Here the CDR3 DNA reads TGCAGTGCCAGAAGGAGCGGGCCCTCCTACAATGAGCAGTTCTTC. The chain uses TRBV20-1 and TRBJ2-1; tentatively, D is TRBD2 (6 bases). Trimming shortened V by 6 bases and J by 0 bases, and 15 bases separated the two germline ends. In germline, CDR1 is DFQATT, CDR2 SNEGSKA (reference sequence). CDR3 length: 15 residues.

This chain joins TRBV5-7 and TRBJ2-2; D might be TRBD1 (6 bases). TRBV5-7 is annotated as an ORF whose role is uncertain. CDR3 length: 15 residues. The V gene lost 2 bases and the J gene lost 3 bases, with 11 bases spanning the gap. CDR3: CASSFDRFYTGELFF. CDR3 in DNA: TGTGCCAGCAGCTTCGACAGGTTCTACACCGGGGAGCTGTTTTTT.

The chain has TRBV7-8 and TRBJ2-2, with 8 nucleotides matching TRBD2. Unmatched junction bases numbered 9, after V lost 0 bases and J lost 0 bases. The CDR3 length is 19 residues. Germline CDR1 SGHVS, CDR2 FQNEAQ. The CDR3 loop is CASSLARLAGRTNTGELFF. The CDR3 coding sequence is TGTGCCAGCAGCTTAGCGAGGCTAGCGGGCAGAACGAACACCGGGGAGCTGTTTTTT.

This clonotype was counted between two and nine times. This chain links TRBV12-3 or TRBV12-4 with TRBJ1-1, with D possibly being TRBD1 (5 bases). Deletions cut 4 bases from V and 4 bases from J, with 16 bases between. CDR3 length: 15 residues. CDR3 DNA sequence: TGTGCCAGCAGTTCCCCGCCCGACAGTCGCACTGAAGCTTTCTTT. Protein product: CASSSPPDSRTEAFF.

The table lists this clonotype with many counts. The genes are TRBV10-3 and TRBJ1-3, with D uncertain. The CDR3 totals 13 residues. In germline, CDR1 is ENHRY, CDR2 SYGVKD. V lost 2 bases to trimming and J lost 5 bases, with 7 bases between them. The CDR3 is CAISEGGRNTIYF. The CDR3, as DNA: TGTGCCATCAGTGAGGGAGGGCGAAACACCATATATTTT.

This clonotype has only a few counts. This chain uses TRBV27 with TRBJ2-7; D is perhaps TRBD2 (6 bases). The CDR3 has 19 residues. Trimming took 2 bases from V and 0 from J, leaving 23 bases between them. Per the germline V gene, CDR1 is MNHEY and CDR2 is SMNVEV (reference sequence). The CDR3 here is CASSLLSGRDGAASYEQYF. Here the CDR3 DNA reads TGTGCCAGCAGTTTACTTTCCGGGAGAGACGGGGCGGCCTCCTACGAGCAGTACTTC.

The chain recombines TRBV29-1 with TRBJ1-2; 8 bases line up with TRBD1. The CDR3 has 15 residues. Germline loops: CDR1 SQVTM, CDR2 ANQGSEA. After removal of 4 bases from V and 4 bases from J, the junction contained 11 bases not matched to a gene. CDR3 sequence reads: CSVGALGQVSYGYTF. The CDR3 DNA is TGCAGCGTTGGGGCACTGGGACAGGTTTCCTATGGCTACACCTTC. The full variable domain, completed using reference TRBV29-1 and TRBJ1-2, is SAVISQKPSRDICQRGTSLTIQCQVDSQVTMMFWYRQQPGQSLTLIATANQGSEATYESGFVIDKFPISRPNLTFSTLTVSNMSPEDSSIYLCSVGALGQVSYGYTFGSGTRLTVV.

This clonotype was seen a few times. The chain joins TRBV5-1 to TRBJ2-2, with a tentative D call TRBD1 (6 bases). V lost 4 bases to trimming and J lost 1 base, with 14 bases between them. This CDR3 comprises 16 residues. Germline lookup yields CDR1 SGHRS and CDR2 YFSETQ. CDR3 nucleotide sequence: TGCGCCAGCAGCGGGGGCCAGCCCCTGAACACCGGGGAGCTGTTTTTT. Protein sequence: CASSGGQPLNTGELFF.

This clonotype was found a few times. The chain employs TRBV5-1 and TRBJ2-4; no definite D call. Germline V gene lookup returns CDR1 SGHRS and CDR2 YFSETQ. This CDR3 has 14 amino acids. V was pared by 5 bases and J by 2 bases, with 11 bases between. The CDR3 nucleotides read TGCGCCAGCAGTCATTATAACTCCAAAAACATTCAGTACTTC. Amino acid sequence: CASSHYNSKNIQYF.

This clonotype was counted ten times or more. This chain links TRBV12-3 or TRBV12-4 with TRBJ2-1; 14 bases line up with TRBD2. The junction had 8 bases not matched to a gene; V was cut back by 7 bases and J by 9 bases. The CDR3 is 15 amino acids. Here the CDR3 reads CASTWGLAGAGEQFF. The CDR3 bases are TGTGCCAGCACCTGGGGACTAGCGGGAGCGGGTGAGCAGTTCTTC.

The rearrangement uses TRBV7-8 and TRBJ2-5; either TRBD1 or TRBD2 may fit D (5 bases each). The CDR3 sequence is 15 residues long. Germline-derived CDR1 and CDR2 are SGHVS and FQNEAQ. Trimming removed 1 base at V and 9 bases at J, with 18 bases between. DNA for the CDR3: TGTGCCAGCAGCTTAGGGGTCCTACCGGGGCTGGCCCAGTACTTC. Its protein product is CASSLGVLPGLAQYF.

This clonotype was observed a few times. This CDR3 reads CSARVPSVGRTDTQYF. The CDR3 DNA is TGCAGTGCTAGAGTACCTAGTGTCGGACGCACAGATACGCAGTATTTT. The chain is built from TRBV20-1 and TRBJ2-3, with D unresolved. The germline V and J ends were trimmed by 1 base and 1 base, with 15 bases remaining between them. There are 16 residues in the CDR3. Germline CDR1 and CDR2: DFQATT and SNEGSKA (reference sequence).

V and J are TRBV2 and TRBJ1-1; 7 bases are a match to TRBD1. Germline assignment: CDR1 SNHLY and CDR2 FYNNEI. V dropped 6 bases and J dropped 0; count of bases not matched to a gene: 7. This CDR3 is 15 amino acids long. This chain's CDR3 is CASSTLGGLNTEAFF. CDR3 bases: TGTGCCAGCAGCACTCTAGGGGGCCTGAACACTGAAGCTTTCTTT.